This T cell receptor (beta chain) emerged from a study of cytomegalovirus exposure and HLA in healthy donors. PCR amplification relied on 60 Vbeta primers (plus 13 Jbeta primers). TCRdb's copy holds only in-frame clones and misses some; the assay was immunoSEQ multiplex PCR. The sample consists of 90,000 to 110,000 clones, about 80% of them appearing once. There are a few counts of this clone. This CDR3 is built from 12 residues. Germline CDR1 and CDR2: MDHEN and SYDVKM. The V segment lost 3 bases and the J segment 13 bases; nucleotides outside the gene matches: 9. The TCR originated in a man aged 40-49 years in good health and CMV-seropositive. V is TRBV28 and J is TRBJ2-7; 7 bases line up with TRBD2. Sequenced: PBMCs. DNA of the CDR3: TGTGCCAGCAGTTTCAACCACGGGACTACTTACTTC. Its protein product is CASSFNHGTTYF.